Here is one T cell receptor beta chain with its context. Its antigen is currently unknown. This specimen belongs to a study of monozygotic twins with inflammatory bowel disease. Study results and limitations: With inverse Simpson as the measure, TCRbeta diversity was lower in IBD patients than in healthy co-twins. IBD patients exhibited fewer clonotypes shared with other individuals than healthy twins, particularly with disease activity. Since immunosuppressive treatments differed, patient repertoires may have gained added variability.

Each sample had eight separate cDNA synthesis reactions. TCRdb re-called the 5' RACE reads; every CDR3 protein appears as one record, without DNA. The table lists some 450,000 distinct CDR3 sequences. Germline V lookup: CDR1 SGHTA, CDR2 FQGNSA. This CDR3 has 14 residues. This chain joins TRBV7-2 and TRBJ1-1; no DNA is available, so the TRBD1 call from TCRdb remains unchecked. The sequencing sample was made of blood. The receptor was derived from a human donor with ulcerative colitis or Crohn's disease, or a healthy co-twin of an affected twin (not recorded which). The CDR3 is CASSPSVGRTEAFF. Full variable domain (remainder filled in from reference TRBV7-2 and TRBJ1-1): GAGVSQSPSNKVTEKGKDVELRCDPISGHTALYWYRQSLGQGLEFLIYFQGNSAPDKSGLPSDRFSAERTGGSVSTLTIQRTQQEDSAVYLCASSPSVGRTEAFFGQGTRLTVV.